This TCR beta chain came from a study of T cell repertoires in cytomegalovirus infection. The CDR3 is made up of 14 amino acids. The germline V gene encodes CDR1 DFQATT and CDR2 SNEGSKA (reference sequence). V was pared by 5 bases and J by 8 bases, with 9 bases of the junction left unmatched. Using its own MiXCR run on the reads, TCRdb lists one record per CDR3 protein. The sample lists approximately 400,000 distinct CDR3 sequences; approximately 33% were seen once. The sequence was collected from a human donor in good health (CMV status not recorded). Some clones in this sample may be carry-over from other donors' samples. The gene calls are TRBV20-1 and TRBJ1-6; 7 nucleotides match TRBD1. The sequencing sample was made of PBMCs. The CDR3 region is CSASSDRVDSPLHF. CDR3 coding DNA: TGCAGTGCTTCTTCAGACAGGGTTGATTCACCCCTCCACTTT.